This T cell receptor beta chain was obtained from a study of shared clonotypes between healthy human individuals (dated by TCRdb to the early 2020s). For the wider study: The cohort comprised a couple of women and a few men aged 18 to 49 years. For each donor, CD4 naive and CD4 memory were each run on three plates, CD8 naive on two plates, and CD8 memory on one plate. To estimate repertoire size and how much clonotypes are shared between individuals, the study performed deep sequencing of blood TCR repertoires from roughly five healthy adults. To increase sequencing depth and limit assay-specific biases, different laboratories used diverse techniques to prepare libraries and sequence TCR repertoires. Per donor, leukapheresis produced somewhere between about 0.9 and 9.5 billion PBMCs. Overall study results and their limits: Incomplete sequencing was indicated by rarefaction of sorted-subset datasets, despite the large sequencing depth. The small number of donors limited the genetic and exposure-history diversity represented. Clonotypes shared by all four sorted-subset donors showed higher generation probabilities than non-shared clonotypes. Estimated clonotype richness was generally larger for naive than for memory subsets. Sampling was limited to blood, and TCR repertoires in tissue likely differ from TCR repertoires in blood. When a few donors were compared, the shared fraction of clonotypes was about 5.2% for naive CD4, 3.5% to 4% for naive CD8, roughly 2.5% for memory CD4, and around 0.4% for memory CD8. Pairwise subsampling indicated that sequencing depth was expected to affect the degree of clonotype sharing among donors.

CD8 naive samples were obtained by positive selection for CCR7 among CD45RO-negative cells, yielding a CD45RA+CCR7+ population from which TemRA cells were excluded. The donors were healthy, HIV-negative adults who had no recently reported acute infections or vaccinations. Only Caucasian adults living in Nashville, Tennessee, USA were represented among the donors. Blood was obtained by leukapheresis, after which PBMCs were separated by Ficoll-Histopaque density gradient centrifugation and cryopreserved in liquid nitrogen vapor phase. Analytical flow cytometry was used to check the purity and quantity of each magnetically sorted T cell population. From each sorted fraction, genomic DNA was isolated and quantified by UV absorbance on a Nanodrop 2000c. Remarks on this clone: The antigen it binds to is not known. No per-base quality is available; no much larger clone lies one base away.

Using the deep immunoSEQ assay, TCR CDR3 regions were amplified from genomic DNA by multiplex PCR. Extracted genomic DNA from each cell subset was spread evenly across all wells of several immunoSEQ 96-well plates, with each plate serving as a replicate. For sorted subsets, each replicate PCR was loaded with about 200 ng genomic DNA, equivalent to 25,000 to 30,000 T cell genomes. The purified libraries were quantified using a Qubit 3.0 fluorometer, sized with a Bioanalyzer 2100, and then quantified again using the KAPA Library Quantification kit. Every immunoSEQ 96-well plate was sequenced on a dedicated single-read 150-cycle Illumina NextSeq 550 flow cell. On the authors' methods: Because the immunoSEQ output included only junctional sequences and no quality scores, the filtering could not be the same as the filtering used for full-length reads. Sequences were annotated with PyIR, a Python wrapper for IgBLAST v1.9, using IMGT germline references to assign V/J genes and CDR3. Any read was removed if the V/J assignment was weak (E-value above 1e-6), the CDR3 was missing, or the read contained stop codons, out-of-frame junctions, or ambiguous translated residues. V3J clonotypes were defined as sequences sharing an identical inferred V gene, J gene, and CDR3 amino acid sequence. Percentage overlap between repertoires was calculated by dividing the number of shared unique clonotypes by the size of the smaller repertoire. RTK rarefaction, the Chao1 estimator, and Recon v2.1 estimates of unobserved clonotypes were used to assess repertoire richness. OLGA was used to compute generation probabilities for all TCRbeta clonotypes that the gDNA method yielded from a handful of donors. TCRdb provides this immuneACCESS table in a form limited to in-frame rearrangements. Some clones are lacking; in checked studies, under half of them reflect an unresolved V gene, and why the rest are absent is not known. The V and J calls and clone size were taken over from that table, and D and trimming were inferred from the DNA. This sample holds about 2.1 million clones; 85% to 95% were observed only once. The ten top clones hold about 1.7% of the sample.

The junction shows trimming of 6 bases on V and 6 bases on J, plus 11 bases between the germline ends. Inclusive of the bounding cysteine and phenylalanine, the CDR3 is 12 residues long. Only the CDR3 DNA is retained, 36 bases long and in frame from the first base. CDR1 and CDR2 (MNHEY, SVGAGI) derive from the germline V gene. The source material was naive CD8+ T cells from PBMCs. What the cell subset or site label conveys for this sample: CD45RA+CCR7+. The chain was built from TRBV6-5 and TRBJ1-1, with no D gene named confidently. The receptor was isolated from a man aged 18-30 years in good health. Some clones in this sample may be carry-over from other donors' samples. For the CDR3, the sequence is CASRPPGAEAFF. The sequenced DNA: TGTGCCAGCAGACCCCCCGGGGCTGAAGCTTTCTTT.